A selection of T cell receptor beta chains follows, all from one sample in a study of radiotherapy plus CTLA-4 blockade in lung cancer. Sequencing used immunoSEQ multiplex PCR; TCRdb keeps in-frame clones, though not all of them. The sample has 60,000 to 85,000 clones; around nine tenths are singletons. Specimen: peripheral blood, collected from a patient treated with radiotherapy plus ipilimumab. The receptors were sampled from a human donor with non-small cell lung cancer who had stable disease on radiotherapy plus ipilimumab. The CDR3 runs from the conserved cysteine through the conserved F or W. The D gene is left open where the match is weak. For some rows the clone size is stated as once, few or many, or as a class when expanded; others skip it.

clone size,V gene,D gene,J gene,CDR3 protein,CDR3 DNA
NA,TRBV7-3,NA,TRBJ1-1,CASSSGQNTEAFF,TGTGCCAGCAGCTCCGGTCAGAACACTGAAGCTTTCTTT
once,TRBV9,NA,TRBJ2-7,CASSWTSSSYEQYF,TGTGCCAGCAGCTGGACCTCGAGCTCCTACGAGCAGTACTTC
NA,TRBV28,TRBD1,TRBJ2-5,CASSLSGTGTQETQYF,TGTGCTAGCAGTTTGTCCGGGACAGGGACCCAAGAGACCCAGTACTTC
NA,TRBV2,NA,TRBJ1-1,CASSEAIGTLMNTEAFF,TGTGCCAGCAGTGAAGCGATCGGGACACTCATGAACACTGAAGCTTTCTTT
NA,TRBV27,NA,TRBJ2-1,CASSFGRNNEQFF,TGTGCCAGCAGTTTCGGAAGGAACAATGAGCAGTTCTTC
NA,TRBV19,NA,TRBJ1-1,CASSTGLNTEAFF,TGTGCCAGTAGTACAGGCTTGAACACTGAAGCTTTCTTT
few,TRBV7-9,NA,TRBJ1-1,CASSLGQATEAFF,TGTGCCAGCAGCTTAGGACAGGCCACTGAAGCTTTCTTT
NA,TRBV30,NA,TRBJ2-5,CAWSAKETQYF,TGTGCCTGGAGTGCCAAAGAGACCCAGTACTTC
once,TRBV6-5,NA,TRBJ1-6,CASSRQDMRNSPLHF,TGTGCCAGCAGTAGGCAGGACATGCGCAATTCACCCCTCCACTTT
NA,TRBV27,TRBD1,TRBJ2-7,CASSLTGPPYEQYF,TGTGCCAGCAGTTTGACAGGGCCACCCTACGAGCAGTACTTC
NA,TRBV18,NA,TRBJ1-1,CASSPRTENTEAFF,TGTGCCAGCTCACCGAGGACGGAGAACACTGAAGCTTTCTTT